This TCR beta chain was sequenced during a study of T cell repertoires in cytomegalovirus infection. Study background: Newly reported HLA-C-restricted and thoroughly characterized HLA-B-restricted CMV epitopes were employed. Indications came from public TCR beta signatures; they pointed to CMV infection and to a matching HLA type. Findings and caveats of the study: HLA-C-restricted TCR beta clonotypes specific for CMV led the ex vivo response. Based on cumulative public TCR beta family frequency, carriers of CMV plus the relevant HLA were identified.

The length of the CDR3 is 17 residues. Germline V gene sequence: CDR1 SGHAT, CDR2 FQNNGV. V lost 5 bases to trimming and J lost 5 bases, with 22 bases between them. TCRdb reanalysed the reads using MiXCR and keeps one entry per CDR3 protein. The repertoire consists of some 480,000 distinct CDR3 sequences, with roughly 34% occurring once and the leading ten covering about a sixth. This clonotype appeared a few times. Its antigen is still unknown. The TCR comes from a human donor in good health (CMV status not recorded). Some clones in this sample may be carry-over from other donors' samples. The source was cultured PBMCs, collected from culture after CMV antigen stimulation. The V and J genes are TRBV11-2 and TRBJ2-1, with D possibly TRBD2 on 6 matching bases. The DNA for the CDR3 is TGTGCCAGCAGCACGCGTCGGGACTCCGTTAACAACAATGAGCAGTTCTTC. Its protein product is CASSTRRDSVNNNEQFF.